This T cell receptor beta chain originates from a study of chronic HIV infection and antiretroviral therapy. Per the germline V gene, CDR1 is MDHEN and CDR2 is SYDVKM. This CDR3 is built from 12 residues. Trimming took 3 bases from V and 4 from J, leaving 6 bases between them. Each CDR3 protein is one row after TCRdb ran MiXCR on the 5' RACE reads. The sample yields 45,000 to 55,000 distinct CDR3 sequences, 19% seen once. The V call is TRBV28, the J call TRBJ1-2; TRBD1 might be the D (5 bases). This TCR was recovered from an adult who had HIV and had not received antiretroviral therapy, or was an uninfected healthy control (not recorded which). Sequences were obtained from peripheral blood. The CDR3, as DNA: TGTGCCAGCAGTTTTCAGGGCTATGGCTACACCTTC. The encoded protein is CASSFQGYGYTF.